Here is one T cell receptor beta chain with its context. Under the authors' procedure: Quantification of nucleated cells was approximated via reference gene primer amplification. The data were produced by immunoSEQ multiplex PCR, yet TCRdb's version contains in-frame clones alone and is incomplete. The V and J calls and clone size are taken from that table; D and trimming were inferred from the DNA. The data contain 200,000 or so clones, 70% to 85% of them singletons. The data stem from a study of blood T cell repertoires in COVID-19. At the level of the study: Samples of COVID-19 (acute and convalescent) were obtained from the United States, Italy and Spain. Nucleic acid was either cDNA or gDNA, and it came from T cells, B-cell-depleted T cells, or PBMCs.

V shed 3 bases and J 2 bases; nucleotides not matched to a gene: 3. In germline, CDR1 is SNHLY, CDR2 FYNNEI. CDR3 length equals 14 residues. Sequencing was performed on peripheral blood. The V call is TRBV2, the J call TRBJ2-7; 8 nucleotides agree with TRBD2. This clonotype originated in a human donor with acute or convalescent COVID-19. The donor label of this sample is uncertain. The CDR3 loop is CASSDQAGAYEQYF. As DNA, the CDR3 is TGTGCCAGCAGTGATCAAGCGGGGGCCTACGAGCAGTACTTC. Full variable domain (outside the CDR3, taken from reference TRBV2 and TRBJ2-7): EPEVTQTPSHQVTQMGQEVILRCVPISNHLYFYWYRQILGQKVEFLVSFYNNEISEKSEIFDDQFSVERPDGSNFTLKIRSTKLEDSAMYFCASSDQAGAYEQYFGPGTRLTVT.